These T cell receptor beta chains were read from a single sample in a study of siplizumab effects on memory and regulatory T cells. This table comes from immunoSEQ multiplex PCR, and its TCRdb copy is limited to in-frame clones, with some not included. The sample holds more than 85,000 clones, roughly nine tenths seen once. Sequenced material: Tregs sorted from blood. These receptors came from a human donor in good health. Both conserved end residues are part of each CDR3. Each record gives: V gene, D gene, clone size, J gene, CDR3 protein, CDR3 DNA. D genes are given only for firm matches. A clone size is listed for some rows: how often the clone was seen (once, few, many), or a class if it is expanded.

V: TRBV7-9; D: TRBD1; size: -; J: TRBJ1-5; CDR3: CASRPGTGGGQPQHF; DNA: TGTGCCAGCAGACCTGGGACAGGGGGCGGCCAGCCCCAGCATTTT
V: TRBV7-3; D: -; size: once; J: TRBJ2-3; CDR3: CASSLMIGAADTQYF; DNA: TGTGCCAGCAGCTTAATGATTGGGGCCGCGGATACGCAGTATTTT
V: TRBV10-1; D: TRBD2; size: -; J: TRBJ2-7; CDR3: CASSRSSGYEQYF; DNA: TGCGCCAGCAGTAGGTCTAGCGGCTACGAGCAGTACTTC
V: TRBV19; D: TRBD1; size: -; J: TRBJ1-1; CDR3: CASRWTGGTEAFF; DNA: TGTGCCAGTAGGTGGACAGGGGGCACTGAAGCTTTCTTT
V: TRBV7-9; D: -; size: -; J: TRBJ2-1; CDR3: CASSLRGDPLDYEQFF; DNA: TGTGCCAGCAGCTTGCGGGGTGACCCACTCGACTATGAGCAGTTCTTC
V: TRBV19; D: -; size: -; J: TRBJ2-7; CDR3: CASSLGGSLSREQYF; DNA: TGTGCCAGTAGTCTCGGGGGTAGTCTGTCTCGAGAGCAGTACTTC
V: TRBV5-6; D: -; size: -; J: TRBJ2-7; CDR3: CASSLWAVYEQYF; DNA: TGTGCCAGCAGCTTGTGGGCCGTTTACGAGCAGTACTTC
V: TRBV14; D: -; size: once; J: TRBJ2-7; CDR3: CASSLSVFSYEQYF; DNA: TGTGCCAGCAGCCTGTCGGTGTTCAGCTACGAGCAGTACTTC
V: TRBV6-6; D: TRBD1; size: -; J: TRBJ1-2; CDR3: CASSTNRGQYTF; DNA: TGTGCCAGCAGTACTAACAGGGGGCAGTACACCTTC
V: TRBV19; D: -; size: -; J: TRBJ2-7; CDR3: CASSISADGPWRQYF; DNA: TGTGCCAGTAGTATAAGCGCGGACGGGCCTTGGAGGCAGTACTTC
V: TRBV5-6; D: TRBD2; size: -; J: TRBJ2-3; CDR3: CASCGLAGVTDTQYF; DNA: TGTGCCAGCTGCGGACTAGCGGGAGTGACAGATACGCAGTATTTT
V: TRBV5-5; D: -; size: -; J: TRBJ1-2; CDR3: CASSLGDGYGYTF; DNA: TGTGCCAGCAGCTTGGGGGACGGCTATGGCTACACCTTC
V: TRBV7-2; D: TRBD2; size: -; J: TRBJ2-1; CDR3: CASSPERDYNEQFF; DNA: TGTGCCAGCAGTCCCGAGCGGGACTACAATGAGCAGTTCTTC
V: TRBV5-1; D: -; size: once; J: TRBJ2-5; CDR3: CASSLRGAETQYF; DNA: TGCGCCAGCAGCTTGAGGGGGGCAGAGACCCAGTACTTC
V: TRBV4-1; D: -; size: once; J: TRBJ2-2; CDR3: CASSGGIWDTGELFF; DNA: TGCGCCAGCAGCGGGGGGATATGGGACACCGGGGAGCTGTTTTTT
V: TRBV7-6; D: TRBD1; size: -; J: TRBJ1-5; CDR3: CASSLGTGLWQPQHF; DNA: TGTGCCAGCAGCCTTGGGACAGGGCTATGGCAGCCCCAGCATTTT
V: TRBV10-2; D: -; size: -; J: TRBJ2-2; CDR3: CASSEFLGQGSDRELFF; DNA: TGCGCCAGCAGTGAGTTCCTGGGACAAGGGTCGGACCGGGAGCTGTTTTTT
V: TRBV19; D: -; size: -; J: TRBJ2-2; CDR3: CASRPGPGELFF; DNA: TGTGCCAGTAGGCCCGGACCCGGGGAGCTGTTTTTT
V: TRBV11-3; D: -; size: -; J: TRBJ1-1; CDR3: CASSRTVNTEAFF; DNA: TGTGCCAGCAGCCGGACAGTGAACACTGAAGCTTTCTTT
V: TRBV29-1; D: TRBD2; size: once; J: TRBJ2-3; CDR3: CSATGGGTDTQYF; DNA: TGCAGCGCAACGGGGGGGGGCACAGATACGCAGTATTTT
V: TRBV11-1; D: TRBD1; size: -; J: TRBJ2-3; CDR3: CASSPRDSPYTDTQYF; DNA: TGTGCCAGCAGCCCTCGGGACAGCCCGTACACAGATACGCAGTATTTT
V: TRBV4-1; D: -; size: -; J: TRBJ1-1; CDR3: CASSQDSAGKNTEAFF; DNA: TGCGCCAGCAGCCAAGATAGTGCAGGAAAGAACACTGAAGCTTTCTTT
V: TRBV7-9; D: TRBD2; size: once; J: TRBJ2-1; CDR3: CASSSSGSPGEQFF; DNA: TGTGCCAGCAGCTCTAGCGGGAGCCCTGGGGAGCAGTTCTTC
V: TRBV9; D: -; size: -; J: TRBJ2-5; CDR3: CASSVGGSQETQYF; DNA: TGTGCCAGCAGCGTAGGAGGCAGTCAAGAGACCCAGTACTTC
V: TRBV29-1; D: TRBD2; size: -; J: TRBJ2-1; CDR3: CSVEEATSGRWEQFF; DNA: TGCAGCGTTGAAGAGGCGACTAGCGGGAGATGGGAGCAGTTCTTC
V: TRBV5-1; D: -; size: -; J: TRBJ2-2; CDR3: CASSLGLGTGELFF; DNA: TGCGCCAGCAGCTTGGGCTTGGGGACCGGGGAGCTGTTTTTT
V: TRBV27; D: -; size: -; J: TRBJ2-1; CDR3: CASSGWGGLGNEQFF; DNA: TGTGCCAGCAGTGGCTGGGGCGGTCTGGGGAATGAGCAGTTCTTC
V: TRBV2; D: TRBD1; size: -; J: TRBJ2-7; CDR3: CASSQAPGQMITYEQYF; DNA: TGTGCCAGCTCCCAAGCTCCGGGACAGATGATTACCTACGAGCAGTACTTC
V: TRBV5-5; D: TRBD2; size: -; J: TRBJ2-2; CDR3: CASSLSLAGGPLTGELFF; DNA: TGTGCCAGCAGCTTGAGCCTAGCGGGAGGGCCGCTCACCGGGGAGCTGTTTTTT
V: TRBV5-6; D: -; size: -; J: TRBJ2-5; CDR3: CASSSQETQYF; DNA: TGTGCCAGCAGTTCCCAAGAGACCCAGTACTTC
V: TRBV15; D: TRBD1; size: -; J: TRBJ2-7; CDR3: CATSRVGTGRYYEQYF; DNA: TGTGCCACCAGCAGAGTCGGGACAGGGAGATACTACGAGCAGTACTTC
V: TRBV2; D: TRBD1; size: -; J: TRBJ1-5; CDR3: CASSRDRDGQPQHF; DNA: TGTGCCAGCAGCAGGGACAGGGACGGTCAGCCCCAGCATTTT
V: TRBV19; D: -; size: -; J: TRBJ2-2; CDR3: CASSTGDTKRELFF; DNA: TGTGCCAGTAGTACGGGAGATACCAAGAGGGAGCTGTTTTTT
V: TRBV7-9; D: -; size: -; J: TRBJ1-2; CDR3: CASSTSTSTYGYTF; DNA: TGTGCCAGCAGTACCTCAACATCGACCTATGGCTACACCTTC
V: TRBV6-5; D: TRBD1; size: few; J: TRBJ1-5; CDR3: CASSYRRGQGDQPQHF; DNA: TGTGCCAGCAGTTACCGTCGGGGACAGGGTGATCAGCCCCAGCATTTT
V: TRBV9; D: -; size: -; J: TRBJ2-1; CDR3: CASRAPRGEQFF; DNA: TGTGCCAGCAGAGCCCCTAGGGGTGAGCAGTTCTTC
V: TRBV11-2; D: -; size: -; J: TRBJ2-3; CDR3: CASRKEGDTQYF; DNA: TGTGCCAGCAGAAAAGAGGGAGATACGCAGTATTTT
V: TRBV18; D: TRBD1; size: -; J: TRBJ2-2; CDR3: CASSPGAGQETGELFF; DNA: TGTGCCAGCTCACCTGGGGCGGGACAGGAGACCGGGGAGCTGTTTTTT
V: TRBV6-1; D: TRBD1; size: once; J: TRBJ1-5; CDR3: CASKGTGGRNQPQHF; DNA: TGTGCCAGCAAGGGGACAGGGGGCAGGAATCAGCCCCAGCATTTT
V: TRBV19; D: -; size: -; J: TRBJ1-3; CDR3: CATARDGEAGTIYF; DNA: TGTGCCACCGCAAGGGACGGCGAAGCAGGCACCATATATTTT
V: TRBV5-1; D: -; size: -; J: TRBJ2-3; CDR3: CASSLSRPGADTQYF; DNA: TGCGCCAGCAGCTTGAGTAGACCTGGGGCCGATACGCAGTATTTT
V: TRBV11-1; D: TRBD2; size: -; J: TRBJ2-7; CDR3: CASSLDLGTSGYEQYF; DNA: TGTGCCAGCAGCTTAGATCTGGGGACTAGCGGCTACGAGCAGTACTTC
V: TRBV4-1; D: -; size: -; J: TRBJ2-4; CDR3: CASSQDSRSEIQYF; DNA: TGCGCCAGCAGCCAAGATTCACGGTCTGAGATTCAGTACTTC
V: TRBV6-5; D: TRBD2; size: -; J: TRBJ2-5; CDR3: CASSYAAGDETQYF; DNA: TGTGCCAGCAGTTACGCGGCGGGAGATGAGACCCAGTACTTC
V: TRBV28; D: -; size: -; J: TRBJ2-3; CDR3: CASNQYGSWESTDTQYF; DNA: TGTGCCAGCAATCAATACGGTAGTTGGGAGAGCACAGATACGCAGTATTTT
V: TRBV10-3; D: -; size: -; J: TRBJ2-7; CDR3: CAISPGRGLPNYEQYF; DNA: TGTGCCATCAGTCCGGGTAGGGGCCTCCCGAATTACGAGCAGTACTTC
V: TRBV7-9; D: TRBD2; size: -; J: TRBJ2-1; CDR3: CATRGPRDYLGEQFF; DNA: TGTGCCACCCGGGGACCTCGGGACTACCTCGGGGAGCAGTTCTTC
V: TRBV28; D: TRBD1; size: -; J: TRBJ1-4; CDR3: CASRQDRHMFF; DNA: TGTGCCAGCAGACAGGACAGGCATATGTTTTTT
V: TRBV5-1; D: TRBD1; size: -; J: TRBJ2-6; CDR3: CASSLPRDSPLSGANVLTF; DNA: TGCGCCAGCAGCTTGCCCAGGGACAGTCCACTCTCTGGGGCCAACGTCCTGACTTTC
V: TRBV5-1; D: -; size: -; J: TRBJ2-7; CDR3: CASSLGGLLLAYEQYF; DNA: TGCGCCAGCAGCTTAGGAGGTCTTCTCCTCGCCTACGAGCAGTACTTC
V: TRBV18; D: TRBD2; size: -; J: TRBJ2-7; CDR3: CASSPGMTSGGTYEQYF; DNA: TGTGCCAGCTCACCCGGAATGACGAGCGGGGGAACCTACGAGCAGTACTTC
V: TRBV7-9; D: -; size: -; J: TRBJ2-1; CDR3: CASSRPSGRYYNEQFF; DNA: TGTGCCAGCAGCCGCCCCTCCGGAAGATATTACAATGAGCAGTTCTTC
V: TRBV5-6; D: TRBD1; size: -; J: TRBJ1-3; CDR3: CASSLGGDRGNTIYF; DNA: TGTGCCAGCAGCTTAGGTGGGGACAGGGGGAACACCATATATTTT
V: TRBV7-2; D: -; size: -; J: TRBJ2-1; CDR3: CASSSGARWSYNEQFF; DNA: TGTGCCAGCAGTTCGGGGGCCCGTTGGTCCTACAATGAGCAGTTCTTC
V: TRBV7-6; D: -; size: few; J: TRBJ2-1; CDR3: CASSSDTRRDEQFF; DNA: TGTGCCAGCAGTTCCGATACTAGGCGGGATGAGCAGTTCTTC
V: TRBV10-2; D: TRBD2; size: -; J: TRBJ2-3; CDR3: CASKGLAGLTDTQYF; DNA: TGCGCCAGCAAGGGACTAGCGGGTCTCACAGATACGCAGTATTTT
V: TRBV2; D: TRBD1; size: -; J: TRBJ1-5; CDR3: CASRLTRTGGTPQHF; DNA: TGTGCCAGCAGGCTTACCCGGACAGGGGGCACGCCCCAGCATTTT